This T cell receptor beta chain stems from a study of shared clonotypes between healthy human individuals. From germline, CDR1 is SGHAT and CDR2 FQNNGV. V was cut by 7 bases and J by 6 bases, with 9 bases left in between. The length of the CDR3 is 11 residues. The method was immunoSEQ multiplex PCR; TCRdb's version includes in-frame clones alone and lacks a portion of them. The sample includes around 690,000 clones, about 90% seen only once; the top ten take 30% to 40%. The clonotype was recovered from a man between 18 and 29 years old in good health. Some clones in this sample may be carry-over from other donors' samples. The source material was memory CD8+ T cells from PBMCs. Subset here: CD45RO+ cells pooled with CCR7-negative TemRA cells. The J gene is TRBJ1-2, the V gene TRBV11-2; D uncertain. The CDR3 DNA follows: TGTGCCAGCACCGACTGGAATGGCTACACCTTC. As protein: CASTDWNGYTF.